This T cell receptor beta chain was sequenced for a study of cytomegalovirus exposure and HLA in healthy donors. Study observations and caveats: Later work showed greater clonal expansion in HLA-associated TCR beta chains than in equally common others.

In nominal health when sampled, donors likely had unrecorded immune exposures nonetheless. This clone has a handful of counts. The antigen remains undetermined. V was clipped by 3 bases and J by 6 bases; unmatched bases: 3. This CDR3 is 15 amino acids long. Germline assignment: CDR1 MGHRA and CDR2 YSYEKL. The PCR contained 60 Vbeta and 13 Jbeta primers. Repertoires were generated with immunoSEQ multiplex PCR, while TCRdb's copy carries only in-frame clones and drops some. Of more than 80,000 clones listed, around 69% are singletons. The sequenced sample consisted of PBMCs. The sequence came from a woman between 55 and 75 years old in good health and CMV-seropositive. This chain joins TRBV4-1 and TRBJ2-1; 12 bases map to TRBD1. CDR3 amino acids: CASSQGQGAFNEQFF. CDR3 DNA: TGCGCCAGCAGCCAGGGACAGGGGGCCTTCAATGAGCAGTTCTTC.